This T cell receptor (beta chain) was sequenced in a study of T cells in women clearing cervical HPV infection. Study summary: Case blood was drawn a median around 140 days after lesion detection. Study-wide findings and caveats: Cases carried less TRBV6-7 than controls: roughly 0.12% versus 0.17%. Combining TCR richness with V gene abundances gave around 0.87 AUC.

As concerns this clone: As yet, its antigen is unknown. The DNA ends 3 residues before the CDR3 does, and the rest of the CDR3 is filled in from the germline J gene.

Trimming removed 4 bases from V and 0 bases from J; junction bases left unmatched: 3. The CDR3 sequence is 16 residues long. Germline V lookup: CDR1 PRHDT, CDR2 FYEKMQ (reference sequence). Sequenced by immunoSEQ multiplex PCR; TCRdb stores in-frame clones only, minus some. The table lists tens of thousands of clones. The J gene is TRBJ1-6, the V gene TRBV13; 7 bases are shared with TRBD1. Sequenced input: blood buffy coat. The receptor's source is a woman aged 18-69 years with a cervical HPV16 infection that either progressed to CIN3+ or cleared (not recorded which). CDR3 DNA (partial): TGTGCCAGCAGCTACAGGGGAAGCTCCTATAATTCACCC. Amino acid sequence: CASSYRGSSYNSP. The complete CDR3 protein is CASSYRGSSYNSPLHF.